These 7 T cell receptor beta chains share one sample of origin, sequenced in a study of T cell clones after liver transplantation. This table comes from immunoSEQ multiplex PCR, and its TCRdb copy is limited to in-frame clones, with some not included. The profile shows 70,000 to 85,000 clones, 75% to 85% of them singletons. The sample consisted of CD4+ T cells from blood, taken before liver transplant. The receptors stem from a human donor who received a liver transplant.

The genes are TRBV11-2 and TRBJ1-4; no definite D call. V lost 1 base, J lost 0 bases, and 9 bases lay in between. CDR1 and CDR2 (germline): SGHAT, FQNNGV. This CDR3 spans 16 amino acids. The CDR3 protein is CASSLGFGATNEKLFF. CDR3 bases: TGTGCCAGCAGCTTAGGGTTTGGAGCAACTAATGAAAAACTGTTTTTT.

For this clone: Other nucleotide sequences in the sample specify the same CDR3. The V gene is TRBV27, the J gene TRBJ1-3; D gene unclear. Trimming left V 9 bases short and J 0 bases short, with 6 bases between. CDR1 and CDR2 (germline): MNHEY, SMNVEV (reference sequence). The CDR3 runs 12 residues. CDR3 loop: CASRSSGNTIYF. The CDR3 region has the DNA TGTGCCAGTCGAAGCTCTGGAAACACCATATATTTT.

The rearrangement joins TRBV9 to TRBJ2-7, with 9 bases that match TRBD2. Germline assignment: CDR1 SGDLS and CDR2 YYNGEE. The CDR3 sequence is 16 residues long. The V segment lost 0 bases and the J segment 2 bases; nucleotides outside the gene matches: 6. The CDR3 loop reads CASSVEGLAGPYEQYF. The CDR3 DNA reads as TGTGCCAGCAGCGTAGAGGGTCTAGCGGGGCCCTACGAGCAGTACTTC.

This chain joins TRBV23-1 and TRBJ2-7, with D unresolved. TRBV23-1 is classed as an ORF, of uncertain function. The V end was cut by 0 bases, the J end by 12 bases, with 9 bases between. There are 11 residues in the CDR3. CDR3 sequence (DNA): TGCGCCAGCAGTCAATCCTCTCCCCTGTACTTC. This translates into CASSQSSPLYF.

V is TRBV28 and J is TRBJ2-7; 7 bases are shared with TRBD1. CDR1 is MDHEN, CDR2 SYDVKM, per germline. After removal of 4 bases from V and 2 bases from J, the junction contained 17 bases not matched to a gene. This CDR3 is built from 18 residues. The CDR3 region has the DNA TGTGCCAGCAGTTCCTCGTTACCGGGACAGATTCTCACCTACGAGCAGTACTTC. Amino acid sequence: CASSSSLPGQILTYEQYF.

This chain connects TRBV10-1 to TRBJ2-2; 8 nucleotides match TRBD1. Germline V gives CDR1 WNHNN, CDR2 SYGVQD (reference sequence). J lost 5 bases, V lost 2 bases, and 10 bases had no gene match. CDR3 length: 17 residues. CDR3 residues: CASSENFRTGQTGELFF. The CDR3 DNA sequence: TGCGCCAGCAGTGAGAATTTTAGGACAGGGCAAACCGGGGAGCTGTTTTTT.

J is TRBJ2-1 and V is TRBV29-1; D may be TRBD1 or TRBD2 (5 bases each). The CDR3 contains 15 residues. From germline, CDR1 is SQVTM and CDR2 ANQGSEA. V dropped 4 bases and J dropped 0 bases, with 13 bases sitting between them. CDR3 sequence (DNA): TGCAGCGTTGGGTCGGCGAGGGGCTCCTACAATGAGCAGTTCTTC. It is translated as CSVGSARGSYNEQFF.